This T cell receptor beta chain appears in the sequencing data of a study of blood T cell repertoires in COVID-19 (TCRdb year 2020). Study-level background: The collaborator samples originated in the United States, Italy and Spain and spanned the acute and convalescent phases of COVID-19. HLA class I and class II types, where available, came from metadata supplied by the sample provider rather than from assay-based typing. The repertoires were released in a freely available public database intended as a resource for research on the immune response to SARS-CoV-2. Nearly every sample came with metadata listing a de-identified subject ID, COVID-19 status, age in years and sex. The material from the prospective study consisted of cDNA or gDNA derived from T cells, B-cell-depleted T cells, or PBMCs. The samples were drawn from the first 160 participants of the ongoing ImmuneRACE study and from 1,254 subjects provided by 6 global collaborators. The dataset comprised deeply sampled blood TCRbeta repertoires from subjects exposed to, actively infected with, or recovered from COVID-19.

About this clone: What this receptor recognizes is not known. Base-call qualities are not available, and no considerably larger clone is one nucleotide away.

Collaborating institutions collected whole blood in K2EDTA tubes following their own protocols. For TCRbeta analysis, collaborator samples were shipped as frozen whole blood, as isolated PBMCs, or as DNA extracted from either sample type. The CDR3 sequence holds 14 residues, the cysteine and phenylalanine included. Only the CDR3 part of the read is kept: 42 bases, read in frame from the first base. V loses 4 bases of germline sequence and J loses 2 bases, and the interval between the two ends is 12 bases. CDR1 and CDR2, looked up from the germline V gene, are MNHEY and SVGAGI. Beyond this particular receptor, the publication reports: The quantity of clinical and demographic metadata differed by source and by participant and was supplied without curation.

The immunoSEQ Assay, a bias-controlled multiplex PCR, was used to amplify TCRbeta CDR3 regions from genomic DNA. Turning to the authors' computational methods: Within the assay, amplification of reference gene primers was used to estimate how many nucleated cells each sample contained. To quantify the absolute abundance of each unique TCRbeta CDR3 rearrangement, sequence reads were collapsed and filtered. For each sample, productive Simpson clonality was calculated by taking the square root of Simpson's diversity index across productive rearrangements. Here the immuneACCESS table is served through TCRdb, limited to in-frame sequences with V and J called. Missing clones are a known gap in these copies; in checked studies unresolved V genes cover under half, and the rest lacks a known reason. V and J calls and clone size come straight from that table; D and trimming were deduced from the DNA. For this sample the table gives tens of thousands of clones, of which just over 90% were detected only once. The ten largest clones represent 4.5% to 5.5% of the sample.

Sequencing used peripheral blood. Rearrangement joined TRBV6-5 to TRBJ2-7, with the D gene uncertain. This sequence was found in a human donor in a cohort sampled during active COVID-19. This receptor has the CDR3 CASSSHGLTYEQYF. The nucleotides read TGTGCCAGCAGTTCTCACGGGTTAACCTACGAGCAGTACTTC.